The 15 T cell receptor beta chains given below trace back to one sample, sequenced in a study of blood T cell repertoires in COVID-19. The assay was immunoSEQ multiplex PCR, and TCRdb's table has in-frame clones only and misses some. The sample lists over 110,000 clones, over 80% occurring once. The sample consisted of PBMCs or T cells enriched from blood (not recorded which). Every receptor here comes from a man in his 60s who had recovered from COVID-19.

This clone was observed a single time. The V call is TRBV6-5, the J call TRBJ1-1; no firm D call. The CDR3 runs 13 residues. V lost 4 bases, J lost 4 bases, and 10 bases lay in between. From germline, CDR1 is MNHEY and CDR2 SVGAGI. This chain's CDR3 is CASSWAAGTEAFF. CDR3 DNA: TGTGCCAGCAGTTGGGCCGCGGGCACTGAAGCTTTCTTT.

The chain carries TRBV13 and TRBJ2-1, with 7 bases identical to TRBD1. The CDR3 runs to 14 residues. Losses at the gene ends were 5 bases for V and 4 bases for J; bases not matched to a gene: 5. From germline, CDR1 is PRHDT and CDR2 FYEKMQ (reference sequence). CDR3 bases: TGTGCCAGCAGCCCAAGGACAGGTTACAATGAGCAGTTCTTC. Encoded protein: CASSPRTGYNEQFF.

The V and J genes are TRBV3-1 (or the pseudogene TRBV3-2) and TRBJ2-1; 10 bases map to TRBD2. Germline trimming cut 6 bases from V and 0 bases from J; bases unmatched to any gene: 5. Per germline, CDR1 LGHDT and CDR2 YNNKEL (reference sequence). CDR3 length equals 16 residues. CDR3 loop: CASRDSGGSSYNEQFF. The CDR3 region has the DNA TGTGCCAGCAGAGATAGCGGGGGGAGCTCCTACAATGAGCAGTTCTTC.

This CDR3 reads CASRGAGQETQYF. The CDR3 region has the DNA TGTGCCAGCAGGGGGGCGGGCCAAGAGACCCAGTACTTC. V is TRBV5-5 and J is TRBJ2-5; D perhaps matches TRBD1 (6 bases). The CDR3 has 13 residues. The ends were cut back, 5 bases at V and 1 base at J, with 9 bases in the middle. Germline lookup yields CDR1 SGHKS and CDR2 YYEKEE (reference sequence).

V gene TRBV6-5 combines with J gene TRBJ1-6, with TRBD1 matching 10 bases. The V segment lost 6 bases and the J segment 7 bases; nucleotides outside the gene matches: 6. Germline V gene sequence: CDR1 MNHEY, CDR2 SVGAGI. This CDR3 spans 15 amino acids. The CDR3 reads CASRRDRGENSPLHF. The CDR3 bases are TGTGCCAGCAGGAGGGACAGGGGAGAAAATTCACCCCTCCACTTT.

V gene TRBV2 combines with J gene TRBJ2-3, with D unclear. The CDR3 length is 15 residues. Per the germline V gene, CDR1 is SNHLY and CDR2 is FYNNEI. The V and J ends lost 2 bases and 1 base respectively, with 10 bases between them. Written as DNA, the CDR3 is TGTGCCAGCAGTGAAACCACTCCGGGCACAGATACGCAGTATTTT. It specifies CASSETTPGTDTQYF.

V gene TRBV5-1 combines with J gene TRBJ2-7; 8 bases are a match to TRBD1. The CDR3 contains 14 residues. Germline CDR1 SGHRS, CDR2 YFSETQ. Trimming cost V 4 bases and J 7 bases; bases outside gene matches: 10. CDR3 in amino acids: CASSPGQGAYEQYF. As DNA, the CDR3 is TGCGCCAGCAGCCCGGGGCAGGGGGCATATGAGCAGTACTTC.

The CDR3 sequence: CASSLGDRVEKLFF. In DNA form, the CDR3 reads TGTGCCAGCAGCTTAGGCGACAGGGTCGAAAAACTGTTTTTT. The rearrangement uses TRBV11-2 and TRBJ1-4, with TRBD1 matching over 7 bases. V gave up 1 base and J gave up 8 bases; unmatched junction bases: 4. Germline-derived CDR1 and CDR2 are SGHAT and FQNNGV. The CDR3 is made up of 14 amino acids.

The chain has TRBV5-1 and TRBJ2-6; 10 bases match TRBD1. The CDR3 is 16 residues long. Per germline, CDR1 SGHRS and CDR2 YFSETQ. V dropped 7 bases and J dropped 0; count of bases not matched to a gene: 4. CDR3 in amino acids: CASSGTGVSGANVLTF. DNA for the CDR3: TGCGCCAGCTCCGGGACAGGGGTCTCTGGGGCCAACGTCCTGACTTTC.

The rearrangement uses TRBV19 and TRBJ2-7, with a possible D match to TRBD1 (6 bases). There are 13 residues in the CDR3. Germline lookup yields CDR1 LNHDA and CDR2 SQIVND (reference sequence). Deletions cut 5 bases from V and 6 bases from J, with 14 bases between. The CDR3 DNA reads TGTGCCAGTAGTCGTCAGGGGTTCCTCGAGCAGTACTTC. It encodes CASSRQGFLEQYF.

The chain joins TRBV30 to TRBJ1-2; D is ambiguous. CDR1 and CDR2 (germline): GTSNPN, SVGIG (reference sequence). The CDR3 is made up of 11 amino acids. V was shortened by 4 bases and J by 5 bases, with 8 bases between the two germline ends. In nucleotides, the CDR3 is TGTGCCTGGAAGAGGGAGTATGGCTACACCTTC. This codes for CAWKREYGYTF.

This chain connects TRBV7-9 to TRBJ2-2; 8 bases are shared with TRBD1. In germline, CDR1 is SEHNR, CDR2 FQNEAQ (reference sequence). The CDR3 consists of 16 residues. The V gene end was trimmed by 1 base and the J gene end by 7 bases; junction bases not matched to a gene: 8. CDR3 loop: CASSLGRTGNGGELFF. The CDR3 DNA sequence: TGTGCCAGCAGCTTAGGCCGGACAGGGAACGGCGGGGAGCTGTTTTTT. Full variable domain (rest looked up from reference TRBV7-9 and TRBJ2-2): DTGVSQNPRHKITKRGQNVTFRCDPISEHNRLYWYRQTLGQGPEFLTYFQNEAQLEKSRLLSDRFSAERPKGSFSTLEIQRTEQGDSAMYLCASSLGRTGNGGELFFGEGSRLTVL.

This sequence joins TRBV11-2 and TRBJ1-5; D not resolved. The CDR3 is made up of 15 amino acids. Germline values: CDR1 SGHAT, CDR2 FQNNGV. V was clipped by 2 bases and J by 2 bases, with 10 bases between them. In DNA, the CDR3 is TGTGCCAGCAGCTTAACGGACGGGGGCAATCAGCCCCAGCATTTT. Encoded protein: CASSLTDGGNQPQHF.

Turning to this clone: One end of the junction is discordant with germline, which a read error may explain. CDR3 loop: CARRRASIMNTEAFF. The DNA for the CDR3 is TGTGCCAGGAGGAGGGCTTCTATCATGAACACTGAAGCTTTCTTT. This chain joins TRBV30 and TRBJ1-1; D is ambiguous. This CDR3 contains 15 residues. Germline lookup yields CDR1 GTSNPN and CDR2 SVGIG (reference sequence).

The V gene is TRBV7-9, the J gene TRBJ2-7; TRBD2 matches 8 bases. Germline trimming cut 4 bases from V and 5 bases from J; bases unmatched to any gene: 10. In germline, CDR1 is SEHNR, CDR2 FQNEAQ (reference sequence). This CDR3 is 15 amino acids long. The CDR3 DNA reads as TGTGCCAGCAGCTCACCGGGACTAGGGGAAGACGAGCAGTACTTC. Translation gives CASSSPGLGEDEQYF. The full variable domain, its missing parts supplied by reference TRBV7-9 and TRBJ2-7, is DTGVSQNPRHKITKRGQNVTFRCDPISEHNRLYWYRQTLGQGPEFLTYFQNEAQLEKSRLLSDRFSAERPKGSFSTLEIQRTEQGDSAMYLCASSSPGLGEDEQYFGPGTRLTVT.